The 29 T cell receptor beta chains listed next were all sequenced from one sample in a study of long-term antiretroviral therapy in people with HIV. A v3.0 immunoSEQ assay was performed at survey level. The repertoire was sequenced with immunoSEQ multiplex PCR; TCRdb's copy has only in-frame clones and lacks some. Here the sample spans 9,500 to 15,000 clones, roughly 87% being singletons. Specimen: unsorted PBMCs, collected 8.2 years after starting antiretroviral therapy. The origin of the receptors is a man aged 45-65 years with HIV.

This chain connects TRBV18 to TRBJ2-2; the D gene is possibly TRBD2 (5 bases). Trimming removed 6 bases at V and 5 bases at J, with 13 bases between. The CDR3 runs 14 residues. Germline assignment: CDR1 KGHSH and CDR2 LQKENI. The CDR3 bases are TGTGCCAGCTCGAATCCCTCGGGGACCGGGGAGCTGTTTTTT. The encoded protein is CASSNPSGTGELFF.

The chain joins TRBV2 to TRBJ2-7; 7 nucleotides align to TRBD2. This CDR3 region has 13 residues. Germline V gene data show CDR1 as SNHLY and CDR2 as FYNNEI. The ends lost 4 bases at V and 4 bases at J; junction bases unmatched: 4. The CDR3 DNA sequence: TGTGCCAGCAGTGGAACGGGGGGATACGAGCAGTACTTC. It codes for CASSGTGGYEQYF.

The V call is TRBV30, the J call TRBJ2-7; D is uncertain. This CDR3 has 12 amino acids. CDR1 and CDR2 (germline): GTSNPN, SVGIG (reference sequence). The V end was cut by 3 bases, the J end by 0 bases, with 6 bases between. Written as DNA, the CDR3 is TGTGCCTGGAGCGACAACTCCTACGAGCAGTACTTC. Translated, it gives CAWSDNSYEQYF.

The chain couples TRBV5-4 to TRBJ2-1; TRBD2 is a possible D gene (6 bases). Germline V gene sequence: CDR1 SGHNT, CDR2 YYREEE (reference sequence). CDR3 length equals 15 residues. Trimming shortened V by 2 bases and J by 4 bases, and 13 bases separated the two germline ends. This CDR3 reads CASSFPNGGYNEQFF. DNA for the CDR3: TGTGCCAGCAGCTTTCCTAACGGGGGTTACAATGAGCAGTTCTTC.

The CDR3 spells CASSPRGGQGTGELFF. CDR3 nucleotide sequence: TGTGCCAGCTCACCTCGAGGGGGACAGGGAACCGGGGAGCTGTTTTTT. The chain combines TRBV18 with TRBJ2-2; TRBD1 aligns across 9 bases. Looked up from germline, CDR1 is KGHSH and CDR2 is LQKENI. With V trimmed by 3 bases and J by 5 bases, 7 bases remained unmatched. This CDR3 contains 16 residues.

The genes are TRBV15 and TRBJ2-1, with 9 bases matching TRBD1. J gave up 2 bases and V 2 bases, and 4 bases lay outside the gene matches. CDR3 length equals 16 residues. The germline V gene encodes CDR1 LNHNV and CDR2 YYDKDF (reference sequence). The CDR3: CATSRTGTGPYNEQFF. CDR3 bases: TGTGCCACCAGCAGAACCGGGACAGGGCCCTACAATGAGCAGTTCTTC.

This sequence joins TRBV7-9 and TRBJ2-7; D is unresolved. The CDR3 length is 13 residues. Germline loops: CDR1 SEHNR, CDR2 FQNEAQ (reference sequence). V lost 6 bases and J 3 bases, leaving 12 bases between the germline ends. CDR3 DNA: TGTGCCAGCAGACCCGGGTCCGACTACGAGCAGTACTTC. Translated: CASRPGSDYEQYF.

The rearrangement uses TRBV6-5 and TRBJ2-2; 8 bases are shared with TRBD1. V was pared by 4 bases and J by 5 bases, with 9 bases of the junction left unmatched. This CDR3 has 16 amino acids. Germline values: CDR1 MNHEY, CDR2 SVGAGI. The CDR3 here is CASSSDPGGRTGELFF. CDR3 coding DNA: TGTGCCAGCAGTTCCGACCCAGGGGGCAGGACCGGGGAGCTGTTTTTT.

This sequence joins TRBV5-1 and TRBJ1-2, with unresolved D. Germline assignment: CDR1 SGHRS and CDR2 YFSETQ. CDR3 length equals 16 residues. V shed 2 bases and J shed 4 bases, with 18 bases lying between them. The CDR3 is CASSFSPEGAGYGYTF. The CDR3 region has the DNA TGCGCCAGCAGCTTTAGCCCGGAGGGTGCGGGCTATGGCTACACCTTC.

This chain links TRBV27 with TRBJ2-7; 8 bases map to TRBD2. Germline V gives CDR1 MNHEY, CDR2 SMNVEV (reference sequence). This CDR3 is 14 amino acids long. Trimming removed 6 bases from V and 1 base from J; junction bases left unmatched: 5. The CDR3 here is CASRGAGESYEQYF. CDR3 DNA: TGTGCCAGCAGGGGAGCGGGGGAATCCTACGAGCAGTACTTC.

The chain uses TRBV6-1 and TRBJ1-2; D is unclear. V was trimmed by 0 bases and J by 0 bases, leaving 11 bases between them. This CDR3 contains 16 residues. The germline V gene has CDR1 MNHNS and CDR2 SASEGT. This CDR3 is CASSEAEGRTNYGYTF. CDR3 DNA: TGTGCCAGCAGTGAAGCGGAGGGCCGTACTAACTATGGCTACACCTTC.

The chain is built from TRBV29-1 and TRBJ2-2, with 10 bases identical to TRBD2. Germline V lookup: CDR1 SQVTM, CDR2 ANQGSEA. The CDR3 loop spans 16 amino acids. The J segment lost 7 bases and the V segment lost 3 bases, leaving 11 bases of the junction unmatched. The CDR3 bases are TGCAGCGTTGATACGGGGCTAGCGGGGGTAGACGGGGAGCTGTTTTTT. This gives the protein CSVDTGLAGVDGELFF.

The DNA of the CDR3 is TGTGCCAGCAGTCCCCTGAACGGCAATCAGCCCCAGCATTTT. Protein product: CASSPLNGNQPQHF. The chain joins TRBV27 to TRBJ1-5; D remains unclear. Trimming left V 5 bases short and J 2 bases short, with 10 bases between. Germline CDR1 and CDR2: MNHEY and SMNVEV (reference sequence). CDR3 length equals 14 residues.

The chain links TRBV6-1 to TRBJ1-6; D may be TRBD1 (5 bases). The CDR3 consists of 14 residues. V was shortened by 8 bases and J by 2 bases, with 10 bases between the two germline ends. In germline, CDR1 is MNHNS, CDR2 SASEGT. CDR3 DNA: TGTGCCAGCCTCGACAGAGCCTATAATTCACCCCTCCACTTT. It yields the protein CASLDRAYNSPLHF.

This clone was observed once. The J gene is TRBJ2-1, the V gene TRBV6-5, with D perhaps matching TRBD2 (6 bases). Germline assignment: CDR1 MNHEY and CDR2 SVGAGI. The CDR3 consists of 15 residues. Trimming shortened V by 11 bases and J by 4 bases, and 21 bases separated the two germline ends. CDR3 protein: CAQLVGLEGYNEQFF. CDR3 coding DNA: TGTGCCCAGTTAGTGGGTTTGGAGGGTTACAATGAGCAGTTCTTC.

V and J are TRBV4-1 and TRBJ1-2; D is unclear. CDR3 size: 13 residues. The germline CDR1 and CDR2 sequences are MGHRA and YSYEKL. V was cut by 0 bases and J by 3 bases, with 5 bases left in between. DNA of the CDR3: TGCGCCAGCAGCCAAGACAGCTACTATGGCTACACCTTC. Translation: CASSQDSYYGYTF.

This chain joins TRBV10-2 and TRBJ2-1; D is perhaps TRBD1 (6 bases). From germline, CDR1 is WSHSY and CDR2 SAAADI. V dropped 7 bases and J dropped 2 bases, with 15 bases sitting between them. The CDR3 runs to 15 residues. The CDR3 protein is CASTVGHLTYNEQFF. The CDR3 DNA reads TGCGCCAGCACTGTGGGACACCTAACCTACAATGAGCAGTTCTTC.

CDR3 nucleotides: TGCGCCAGCAGCCGGACAGGGTTAGAGACCCAGTACTTC. Protein product: CASSRTGLETQYF. The genes are TRBV4-1 and TRBJ2-5; 8 bases map to TRBD1. V lost 4 bases and J lost 4; bases outside the gene matches: 2. The CDR3 runs to 13 residues. Germline loops: CDR1 MGHRA, CDR2 YSYEKL.

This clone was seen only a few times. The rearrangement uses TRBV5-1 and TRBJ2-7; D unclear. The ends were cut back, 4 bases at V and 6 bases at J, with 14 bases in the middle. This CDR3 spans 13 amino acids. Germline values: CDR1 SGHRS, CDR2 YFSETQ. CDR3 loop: CASSPPSSAEQYF. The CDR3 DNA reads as TGCGCCAGCAGCCCCCCCTCGAGCGCCGAGCAGTACTTC.

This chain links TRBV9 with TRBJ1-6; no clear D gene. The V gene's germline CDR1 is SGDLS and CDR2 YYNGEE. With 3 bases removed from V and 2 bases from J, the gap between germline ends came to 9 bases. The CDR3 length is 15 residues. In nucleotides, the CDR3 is TGTGCCAGCAGCGCCTCCGGGGCCTATAATTCACCCCTCCACTTT. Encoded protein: CASSASGAYNSPLHF.

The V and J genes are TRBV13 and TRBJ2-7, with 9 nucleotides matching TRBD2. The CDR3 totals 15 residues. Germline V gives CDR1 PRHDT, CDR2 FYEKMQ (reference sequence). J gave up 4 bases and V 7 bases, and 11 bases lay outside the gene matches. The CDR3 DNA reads TGTGCCAGCAACCAAGGGGGACTAGCCGATTACGAGCAGTACTTC. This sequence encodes CASNQGGLADYEQYF.

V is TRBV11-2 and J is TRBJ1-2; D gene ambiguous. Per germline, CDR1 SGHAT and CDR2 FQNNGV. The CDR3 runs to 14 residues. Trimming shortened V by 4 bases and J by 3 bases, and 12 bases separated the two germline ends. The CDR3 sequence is CASSSPPEDYGYTF. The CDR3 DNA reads TGTGCCAGCAGCTCTCCTCCGGAAGACTATGGCTACACCTTC.

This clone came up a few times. The CDR3 loop is CASSALGTDIYGYTF. For the CDR3, the DNA is TGTGCCAGCAGCGCCCTGGGGACCGATATTTATGGCTACACCTTC. The chain joins TRBV5-6 to TRBJ1-2; D may be TRBD1 (5 bases). This CDR3 contains 15 residues. The ends were cut back, 4 bases at V and 5 bases at J, with 18 bases in the middle. The germline gives CDR1 SGHDT, CDR2 YYEEEE.

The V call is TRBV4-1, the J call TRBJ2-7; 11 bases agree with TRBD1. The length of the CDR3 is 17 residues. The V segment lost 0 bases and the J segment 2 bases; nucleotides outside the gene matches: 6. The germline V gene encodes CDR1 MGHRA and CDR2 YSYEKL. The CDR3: CASSQDNRGQGAYEQYF. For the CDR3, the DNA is TGCGCCAGCAGCCAAGATAATAGGGGACAGGGGGCCTACGAGCAGTACTTC.

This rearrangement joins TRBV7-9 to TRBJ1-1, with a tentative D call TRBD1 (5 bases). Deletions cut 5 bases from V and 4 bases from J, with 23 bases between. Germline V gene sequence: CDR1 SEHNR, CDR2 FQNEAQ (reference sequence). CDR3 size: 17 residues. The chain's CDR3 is CASSPGHLGYVITEAFF. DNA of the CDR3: TGTGCCAGCAGCCCCGGACATCTTGGGTATGTAATCACTGAAGCTTTCTTT.

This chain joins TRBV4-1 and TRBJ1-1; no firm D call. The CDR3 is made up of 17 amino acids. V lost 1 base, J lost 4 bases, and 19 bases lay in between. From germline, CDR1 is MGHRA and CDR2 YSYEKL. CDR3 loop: CASSQGIPGISTTEAFF. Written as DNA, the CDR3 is TGCGCCAGCAGCCAAGGTATCCCGGGCATTTCGACCACTGAAGCTTTCTTT.

CDR3 sequence: CASSAGLDTEAFF. For the CDR3, the DNA is TGTGCCAGCAGCGCGGGCCTGGACACTGAAGCTTTCTTT. V is TRBV7-9 and J is TRBJ1-1; no firm D call. Trimming pared 5 bases from V and 3 bases from J, leaving 10 bases between. CDR3 length equals 13 residues. The germline gives CDR1 SEHNR, CDR2 FQNEAQ (reference sequence). The full variable domain, in which reference TRBV7-9 and TRBJ1-1 provide the parts outside the CDR3, is DTGVSQNPRHKITKRGQNVTFRCDPISEHNRLYWYRQTLGQGPEFLTYFQNEAQLEKSRLLSDRFSAERPKGSFSTLEIQRTEQGDSAMYLCASSAGLDTEAFFGQGTRLTVV.

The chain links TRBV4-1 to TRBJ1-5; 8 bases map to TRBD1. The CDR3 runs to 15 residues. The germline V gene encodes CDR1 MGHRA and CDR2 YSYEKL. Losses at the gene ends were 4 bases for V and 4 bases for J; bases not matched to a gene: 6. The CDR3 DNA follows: TGCGCCAGCAGCCGGGGACAGGAAGCTAATCAGCCCCAGCATTTT. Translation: CASSRGQEANQPQHF.

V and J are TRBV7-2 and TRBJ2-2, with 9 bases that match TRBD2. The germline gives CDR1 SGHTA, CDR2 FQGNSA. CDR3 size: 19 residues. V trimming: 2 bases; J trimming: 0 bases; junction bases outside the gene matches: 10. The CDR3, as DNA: TGTGCCAGCAGCTTATTGTTAACTAGCGGGTTCGCGAACACCGGGGAGCTGTTTTTT. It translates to CASSLLLTSGFANTGELFF.